This paragraph reports one TCR beta chain. This clone was observed a few times. This receptor's antigen is unknown. Within one base of it there is no much larger clone, and no base qualities were kept. CDR1 and CDR2 were assigned from the germline V gene as MDHEN and SYDVKM. V sheds 5 bases and J sheds 4 bases, leaving 14 bases between their ends. The CDR3 numbers 14 residues from cysteine through phenylalanine. Only the CDR3 DNA is retained, 42 bases long and in frame from the first base. These data belong to a study of CD8+ T cells in alopecia areata (dated by TCRdb to the late 2010s). Background for the entire study: The treated patients, all with moderate-to-severe alopecia areata, were enrolled in an open-label pilot trial of oral tofacitinib given at 5 to 10 mg twice daily. High-throughput TCRbeta sequencing was used to examine T cell clonal expansion in alopecia areata in both the C3H/HeJ mouse model and human patients. The RNA source kit depended on sample type: the PAXgene miRNA kit for fixed scalp, the miRNeasy kit for PBMCs, and the RNeasy kit for mouse skin. Amplification of TCRbeta CDR3 regions was done by immunoSEQ multiplex PCR using 35 Vbeta forward primers and 13 Jbeta reverse primers. Scalp clonality was compared among normal scalp (n=4), patchy alopecia areata scalp (n=8), and alopecia totalis/universalis scalp (n=8). In humans, TCRbeta sequencing was performed on scalp tissue and on sorted CD4+ and CD8+ peripheral blood T cells from healthy controls and from patients with patchy or totalis/universalis alopecia areata. In treated patients, disease severity was measured using the SALT score, which gives the percentage of scalp surface area affected. Patients stayed on tofacitinib for 6 to 18 months and then had 6 months of follow-up off drug so that delayed response and recurrence could be assessed. Patients on tofacitinib were biopsied at baseline and after 4 and 24 weeks of treatment, and several of the patients also had a later scalp biopsy.

The investigation overall reported the following: Higher clonality and more expanded CD8+ clones were observed in lesional scalp than in normal scalp, particularly in alopecia totalis/universalis, a finding suggestive of antigenic drive. Many expanded lesional clones persisted in scalp and blood during tofacitinib treatment, which may partly explain relapse after stopping treatment. Tofacitinib significantly lowered scalp clonality and the number of expanded CD8+ clones among the top 100 scalp clones. Shared TCR sequences between patients were less evident than in mice, which may be partly attributable to HLA diversity in the patient population. Because the treated cohort was small and had just a single nonresponder, larger studies are needed to establish links between baseline CD8+ expansion and response. Unlike mouse skin, which is dominated by gammadelta T cells, normal human skin has resident alphabeta T cells that are also sequenced, and this complicates analysis of the scalp TCR repertoire.

The receptor library was made with the immunoSEQ multiplex PCR assay. For TCR sequencing, RNA was extracted from every sample and reverse transcribed into cDNA to serve as template. SuperScript III was used for first-strand cDNA synthesis, primed with a 2:1 mix of oligo-dT and random hexamers. A synthetic immune receptor repertoire was used to assess amplification bias, and residual bias was removed computationally. The published analysis was carried out like this. Raw reads were preprocessed to remove errors, and CDR3 was defined by IMGT conventions from the conserved cysteine to phenylalanine. Clonality was calculated as 1 minus Shannon entropy normalized by log2 of the number of productive unique TCRs. Scalp TCRbeta sequences were cross-referenced with sorted blood CD4 and CD8 repertoires so that the CD4 or CD8 identity of scalp clones could be inferred. Here the immuneACCESS table is served through TCRdb, limited to in-frame sequences with V and J called. Missing clones are a known gap in these copies; in checked studies unresolved V genes cover under half, and the rest lacks a known reason. V and J calls and clone size are those listed in that table; D and trimming were worked out from the DNA. Here the sample has 250,000 to 300,000 clones; roughly 50% occur a single time. The ten largest clones take up more than 1.5% of the sample.

The time point label, read with the paper, signifies: roughly 24 weeks on oral tofacitinib. The intended sense of this specimen's treatment or condition label: oral pan-JAK inhibitor, 5-10 mg twice daily. From alopecia areata patients, peripheral blood was collected along with lesional scalp punch biopsies. After PBMCs were isolated by density centrifugation and stained for CD3, CD4 and CD8, a FACSAria was used to sort CD4+ and CD8+ T cells. The rearrangement joined TRBV28 to TRBJ1-2; the D segment cannot be called with confidence. This receptor was taken from a human donor with alopecia areata. Source: CD4+ T cells sorted from blood, taken at week 24, from a patient treated with tofacitinib. Read as DNA, the sequence is TGTGCCAGCAGTCCCTACCGGTCTTTCTATGGCTACACCTTC. This codes for CASSPYRSFYGYTF.